This is a list of T cell receptor beta chains from one sample in a study of blood T cell repertoires in COVID-19. Measured with immunoSEQ multiplex PCR; TCRdb has only the in-frame clones, and not every one. The table lists 190,000 or so clones, around four fifths of them singletons. The sequenced sample consisted of peripheral blood. Receptors originate from a man aged 50-60 years with active or convalescent COVID-19. CDR3s include the opening cysteine and the closing phenylalanine or tryptophan. D genes are given only for firm matches. The size entry is marked missing in some rows and otherwise reads once, few, many or a size class.

clone_size | cdr3_length | d_call | j_call | v_call | cdr3_nt | cdr3_aa
. | 15 | . | TRBJ2-2 | TRBV5-1 | TGCGCCAGCAGCCGGGGGACAGTAAACACCGGGGAGCTGTTTTTT | CASSRGTVNTGELFF
. | 14 | . | TRBJ1-2 | TRBV11-2 | TGTGCCAGCAGCCCAAGGACGGGGAACTATGGCTACACCTTC | CASSPRTGNYGYTF
. | 13 | . | TRBJ1-2 | TRBV7-9 | TGTGCCAGCAGCTTAACACAGGGCGGTGGCTACACCTTC | CASSLTQGGGYTF
few | 18 | TRBD2 | TRBJ2-7 | TRBV29-1 | TGCAGCGTTGAACTGCTCGGGACTAGCGGGAGTGTCACGTACGAGCAGTACTTC | CSVELLGTSGSVTYEQYF
few | 16 | TRBD2 | TRBJ2-2 | TRBV15 | TGTGCCACCAGCAGGCAGACTAGCGCGGGTACCGGGGAGCTGTTTTTT | CATSRQTSAGTGELFF
few | 17 | . | TRBJ1-1 | TRBV9 | TGTGCCAGCAGCGTAGGGGGTAATATGCGGGACGGTACTGAAGCTTTCTTT | CASSVGGNMRDGTEAFF
. | 13 | . | TRBJ2-5 | TRBV19 | TGTGCCAGTGGAGGGAGCAGACAAGAGACCCAGTACTTC | CASGGSRQETQYF
. | 15 | . | TRBJ2-5 | TRBV7-2 | TGTGCCAGCAGCTTAGGAGGGCCGCCTGGCGAGACCCAGTACTTC | CASSLGGPPGETQYF
. | 15 | . | TRBJ1-5 | TRBV7-2 | TGTGCCAGCAGCTTAGGCAGGGGAAGCAATCAGCCCCAGCATTTT | CASSLGRGSNQPQHF
. | 15 | TRBD2 | TRBJ2-2 | TRBV7-9 | TGTGCCAGCAGCCCCCGGGGGGGAAACACCGGGGAGCTGTTTTTT | CASSPRGGNTGELFF
. | 16 | . | TRBJ2-7 | TRBV5-1 | TGCGCCAGCAGCTCGAAGGGACTCTCAAGCTCCTACGAGCAGTACTTC | CASSSKGLSSSYEQYF
. | 15 | TRBD1 | TRBJ2-2 | TRBV9 | TGTGCCAGCAGCGAGAGGGGACAGGGAACCGGGGAGCTGTTTTTT | CASSERGQGTGELFF
. | 14 | TRBD1 | TRBJ1-1 | TRBV7-9 | TGTGCCAGCGAATCGACAGGGGGCAACACTGAAGCTTTCTTT | CASESTGGNTEAFF
. | 15 | . | TRBJ2-2 | TRBV5-1 | TGCGCCAGCGGTCAGCGGACAGGAGGGACCGGGGAGCTGTTTTTT | CASGQRTGGTGELFF
. | 14 | TRBD1 | TRBJ2-7 | TRBV6-5 | TGTGCCAGCAGCCTCCGACAGGGATCCTACGAGCAGTACTTC | CASSLRQGSYEQYF
. | 13 | . | TRBJ2-7 | TRBV6-5 | TGTGCCAGCAGAGATTCACCCGGCTACGAGCAGTACTTC | CASRDSPGYEQYF
. | 15 | . | TRBJ2-3 | TRBV4-1 | TGCGCCAGCAGCCAAGTAATGGCCCGCACAGATACGCAGTATTTT | CASSQVMARTDTQYF
. | 14 | . | TRBJ1-2 | TRBV2 | TGTGCCAGCAGTGAAGGGACTCCCAACTATGGCTACACCTTC | CASSEGTPNYGYTF
once | 16 | TRBD1 | TRBJ2-1 | TRBV30 | TGTGCCTGGAGTGTACTTCGGGACAGGGGGTTCCGGGAGCAGTTCTTC | CAWSVLRDRGFREQFF
. | 14 | TRBD1 | TRBJ2-3 | TRBV19 | TGTGCCAGTAAAAATAGAAGGGGGCAAGATACGCAGTATTTT | CASKNRRGQDTQYF
once | 14 | TRBD1 | TRBJ1-2 | TRBV19 | TGTGCCAGTACCGGGACAGGGGATATCTATGGCTACACCTTC | CASTGTGDIYGYTF
. | 16 | TRBD1 | TRBJ1-3 | TRBV2 | TGTGCCAGCACCGCCGGACAGGGGGCGAAAGGAAACACCATATATTTT | CASTAGQGAKGNTIYF
. | 14 | . | TRBJ2-1 | TRBV27 | TGTGCCAGCAGTTTCCTGACTAGTGGGAATGAGCAGTTCTTC | CASSFLTSGNEQFF
. | 13 | . | TRBJ1-4 | TRBV2 | TGTGCCAGCAGAGAGGGAGGCTATGAAAAACTGTTTTTT | CASREGGYEKLFF
. | 13 | . | TRBJ1-5 | TRBV19 | TGTGCCAGTAAACCGAGGGATCGGCAGCCCCAGCATTTT | CASKPRDRQPQHF
. | 15 | TRBD2 | TRBJ2-1 | TRBV6-5 | TGTGCCAGCAGGTATAGCGGGAGCTCCTACAATGAGCAGTTCTTC | CASRYSGSSYNEQFF
few | 12 | . | TRBJ2-7 | TRBV2 | TGTGCCAGCAGTGACAGGCACTACGAGCAGTACTTC | CASSDRHYEQYF
. | 14 | TRBD2 | TRBJ2-2 | TRBV2 | TGTGCCAGCAGCACTAGCGGGAGTGACGGGGAGCTGTTTTTT | CASSTSGSDGELFF
. | 15 | . | TRBJ1-5 | TRBV5-1 | TGCGCCAGCAGCTTGGACCCAGGGAGCAATCAGCCCCAGCATTTT | CASSLDPGSNQPQHF
. | 15 | . | TRBJ2-2 | TRBV7-7 | TGTGCTAGCAGCTCCAGGGATTCGAACACCGGGGAGCTGTTTTTT | CASSSRDSNTGELFF